The rows below give T cell receptor beta chains drawn from one sample of a study of cytomegalovirus exposure and HLA in healthy donors. Produced via immunoSEQ multiplex PCR; TCRdb's table is partial and in-frame only. The sample has roughly 130,000 clones, over 60% seen once. Sequencing used PBMCs. These receptors all come from a human donor in good health. CDR3s include the opening cysteine and the closing phenylalanine or tryptophan. Some rows have no size entry. The others give once, few or many, or a class for an expanded clone.

clone_size cdr3_length v_call cdr3_aa
. 13 TRBV15 CATSRGGATEAFF
. 17 TRBV21-1 CASSNPTGAGVSYEQYF
few 15 TRBV6-1 CASSEMGQGYQPQHF
. 14 TRBV7-9 CASSPGTDNSPLHF
. 15 TRBV19 CASSIGYREDTEAFF
. 12 TRBV2 CASMDAGKILHF
many 13 TRBV27 CASSPQVNYEQYF
. 11 TRBV18 CASSLGDEQFF
. 13 TRBV19 CASSIGGYYEQYF
once 15 TRBV9 CASSAGRGSNEKLFF
. 11 TRBV2 CASSEQSEQYF
. 13 TRBV6-6 CASSYAADQPQHF
. 14 TRBV27 CASSLVRDGTPLHF
once 15 TRBV9 CASSEGGTGYNEQFF
few 16 TRBV4-2 CASSQVVRQDHYGYTF
. 13 TRBV27 CASSKDRDYGYTF
. 15 TRBV7-9 CASSLASSYNSPLHF
. 13 TRBV6-5 CASKRGSGEKLFF
. 15 TRBV6-6 CASLLSPSMNTEAFF
. 16 TRBV5-1 CASSLGSGISGNTIYF
. 15 TRBV2 CARLGTGGRNTEAFF
. 13 TRBV29-1 CSVEGTGTYEQYF
. 14 TRBV11-3 CASSLTGVGDTQYF
. 16 TRBV7-9 CASSREFPPRSYEQYF
. 18 TRBV7-3 CASSFNPPGSGGQYEQYF
. 12 TRBV7-3 CASSPMGQGGTF
. 15 TRBV21-1 CASSSPQGAFNEQFF
. 14 TRBV28 CASRGHGSTDTQYF
. 19 TRBV6-1 CASSEARQGNQGFYNEQFF
few 14 TRBV19 CASSIGGMRETQYF
. 15 TRBV14 CASSLFGGNTGELFF
. 14 TRBV5-4 CAVVVAGSNQPQHF
once 12 TRBV6-5 CASTQDFYGYTF
few 14 TRBV2 CASSVLRTGDEQYF
. 13 TRBV5-4 CASSQERSYGYTF
. 15 TRBV9 CASSALSAGVDTQYF
. 17 TRBV5-4 CASSLGMQGGSNQPQHF
. 12 TRBV19 CASTTGNQPQHF
. 18 TRBV10-2 CASSDGLMQGEKGWTQYF
. 17 TRBV27 CASSLSGLGSSWDEQYF